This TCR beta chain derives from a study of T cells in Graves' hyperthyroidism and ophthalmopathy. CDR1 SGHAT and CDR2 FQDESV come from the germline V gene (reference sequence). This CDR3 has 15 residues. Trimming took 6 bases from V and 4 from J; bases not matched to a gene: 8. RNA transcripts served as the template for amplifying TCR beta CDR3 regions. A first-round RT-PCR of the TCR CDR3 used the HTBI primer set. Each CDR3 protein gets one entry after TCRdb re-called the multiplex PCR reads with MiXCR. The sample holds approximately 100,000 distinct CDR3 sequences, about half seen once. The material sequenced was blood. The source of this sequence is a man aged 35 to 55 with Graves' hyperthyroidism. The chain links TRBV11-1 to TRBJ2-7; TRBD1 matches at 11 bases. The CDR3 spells CASSVPDRGPYEQYF. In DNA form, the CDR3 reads TGTGCCAGCAGTGTCCCGGACAGGGGGCCATACGAGCAGTACTTC.